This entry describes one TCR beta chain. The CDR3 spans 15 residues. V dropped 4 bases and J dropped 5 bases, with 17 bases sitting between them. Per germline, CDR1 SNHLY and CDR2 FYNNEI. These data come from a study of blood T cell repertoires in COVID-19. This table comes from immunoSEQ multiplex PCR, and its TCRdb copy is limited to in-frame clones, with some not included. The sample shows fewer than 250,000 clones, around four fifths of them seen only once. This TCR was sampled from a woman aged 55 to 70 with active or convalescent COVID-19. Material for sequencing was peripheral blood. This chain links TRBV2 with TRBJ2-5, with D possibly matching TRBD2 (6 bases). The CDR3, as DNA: TGTGCCAGCAGTGTATCAGGACTAAGCACGGAGACCCAGTACTTC. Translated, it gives CASSVSGLSTETQYF.